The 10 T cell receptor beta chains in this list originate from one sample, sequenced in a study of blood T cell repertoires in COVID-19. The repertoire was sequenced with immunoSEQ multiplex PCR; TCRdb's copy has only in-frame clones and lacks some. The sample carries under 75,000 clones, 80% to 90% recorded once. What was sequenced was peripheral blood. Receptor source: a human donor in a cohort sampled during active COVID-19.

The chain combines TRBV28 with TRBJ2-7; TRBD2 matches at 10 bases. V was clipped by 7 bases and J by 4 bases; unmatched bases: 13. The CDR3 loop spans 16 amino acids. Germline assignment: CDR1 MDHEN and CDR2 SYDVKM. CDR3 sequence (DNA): TGTGCCAGCACAAGGGGGGCTAGCGGGGGTACGTACGAGCAGTACTTC. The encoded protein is CASTRGASGGTYEQYF.

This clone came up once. CDR3 DNA sequence: TGTGCCAGCAGAGGGACTACTGGAAACACCATATATTTT. Translation: CASRGTTGNTIYF. This chain uses TRBV6-6 with TRBJ1-3; weak D call: TRBD1 (5 bases). The germline CDR1 and CDR2 sequences are MNHNY and SVGAGI (reference sequence). V gave up 6 bases and J gave up 2 bases, with 8 bases separating them. CDR3 length: 13 residues.

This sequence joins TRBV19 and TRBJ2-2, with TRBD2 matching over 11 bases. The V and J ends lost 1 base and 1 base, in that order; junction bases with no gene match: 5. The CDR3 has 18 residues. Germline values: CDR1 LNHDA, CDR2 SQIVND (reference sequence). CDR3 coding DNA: TGTGCCAGTAGTATAGGGCTAGCGGGGGGAATGAACACCGGGGAGCTGTTTTTT. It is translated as CASSIGLAGGMNTGELFF. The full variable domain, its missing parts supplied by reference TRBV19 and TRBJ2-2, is DGGITQSPKYLFRKEGQNVTLSCEQNLNHDAMYWYRQDPGQGLRLIYYSQIVNDFQKGDIAEGYSVSREKKESFPLTVTSAQKNPTAFYLCASSIGLAGGMNTGELFFGEGSRLTVL.

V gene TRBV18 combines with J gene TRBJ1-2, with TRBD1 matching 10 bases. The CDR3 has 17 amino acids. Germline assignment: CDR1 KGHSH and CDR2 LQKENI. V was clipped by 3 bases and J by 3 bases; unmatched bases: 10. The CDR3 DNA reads TGTGCCAGCTCACCTCGACAGGGGGCTTATACGGACTATGGCTACACCTTC. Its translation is CASSPRQGAYTDYGYTF.

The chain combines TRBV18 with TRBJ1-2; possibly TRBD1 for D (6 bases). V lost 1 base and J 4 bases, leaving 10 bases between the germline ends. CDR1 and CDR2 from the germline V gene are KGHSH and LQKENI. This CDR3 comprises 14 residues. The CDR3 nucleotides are TGTGCCAGCTCACCACGGGGGGGCGGCTATGGCTACACCTTC. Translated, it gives CASSPRGGGYGYTF.

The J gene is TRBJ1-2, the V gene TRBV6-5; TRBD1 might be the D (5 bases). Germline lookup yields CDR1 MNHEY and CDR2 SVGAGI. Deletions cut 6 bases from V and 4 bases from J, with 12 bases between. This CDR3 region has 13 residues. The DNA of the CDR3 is TGTGCCAGCAGCCACGGGGGTGGCTATGGCTACACCTTC. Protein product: CASSHGGGYGYTF.

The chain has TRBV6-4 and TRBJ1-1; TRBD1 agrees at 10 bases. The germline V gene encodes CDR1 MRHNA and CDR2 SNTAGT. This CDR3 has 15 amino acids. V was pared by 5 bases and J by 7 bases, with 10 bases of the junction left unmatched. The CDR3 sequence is CASSKDRGFFGEAFF. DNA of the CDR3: TGTGCCAGCAGTAAGGACAGGGGGTTTTTCGGTGAAGCTTTCTTT.

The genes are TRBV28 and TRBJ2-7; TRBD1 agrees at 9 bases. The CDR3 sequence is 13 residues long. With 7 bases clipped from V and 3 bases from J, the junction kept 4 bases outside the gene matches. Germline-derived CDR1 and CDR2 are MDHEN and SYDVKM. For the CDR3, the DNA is TGTGCCAGCAAGAACAGGGGGCTCTACGAGCAGTACTTC. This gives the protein CASKNRGLYEQYF.

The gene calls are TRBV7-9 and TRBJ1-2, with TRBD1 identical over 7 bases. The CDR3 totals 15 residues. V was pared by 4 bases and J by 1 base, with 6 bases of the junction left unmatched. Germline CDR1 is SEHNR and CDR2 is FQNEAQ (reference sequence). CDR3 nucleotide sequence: TGTGCCAGCAGCTCGGGACAGAACCTTAACTATGGCTACACCTTC. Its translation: CASSSGQNLNYGYTF.

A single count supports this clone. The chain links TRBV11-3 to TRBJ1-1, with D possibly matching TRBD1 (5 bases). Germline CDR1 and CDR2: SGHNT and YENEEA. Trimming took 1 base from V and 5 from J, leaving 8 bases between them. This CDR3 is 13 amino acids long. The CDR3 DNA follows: TGTGCCAGCAGCTTAGGGGGGAGGACTGAAGCTTTCTTT. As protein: CASSLGGRTEAFF.